The 20 T cell receptor beta chains listed next were all sequenced from one sample in a study of shared clonotypes between healthy human individuals. Sequencing was performed with immunoSEQ multiplex PCR; in TCRdb, only in-frame clones are kept and a portion is missing. This table holds under 600,000 clones, roughly 97% found once. Specimen: naive CD4+ T cells sorted from blood. The subset was: CD45RA+ positively selected. All receptors derive from a woman between 25 and 40 years old in good health.

This chain connects TRBV7-9 to TRBJ2-2; 8 nucleotides agree with TRBD1. V lost 1 base and J lost 6; bases outside the gene matches: 10. This CDR3 contains 17 residues. CDR1 SEHNR and CDR2 FQNEAQ come from the germline V gene (reference sequence). DNA of the CDR3: TGTGCCAGCAGCTTAGGGGTTGGCAGGGGGCCGGCCGGGGAGCTGTTTTTT. Protein sequence: CASSLGVGRGPAGELFF.

The rearrangement uses TRBV19 and TRBJ2-2; a weak D match, TRBD2 (5 bases). Trimming cost V 4 bases and J 0 bases, with 15 bases left between them. Germline V gene data show CDR1 as LNHDA and CDR2 as SQIVND (reference sequence). This CDR3 is built from 17 residues. The CDR3 bases are TGTGCCAGTAGTAGGTCCAGAGGGAAACCGAACACCGGGGAGCTGTTTTTT. Amino acids: CASSRSRGKPNTGELFF.

The V and J genes are TRBV11-2 and TRBJ2-5, with D possibly being TRBD2 (5 bases). Germline V gene lookup returns CDR1 SGHAT and CDR2 FQNNGV. The CDR3 contains 12 residues. Trimming removed 5 bases from V and 13 bases from J, with 17 bases in between. The CDR3 sequence is CASSPLDRLPYF. For the CDR3, the DNA is TGTGCCAGCAGCCCCCTAGACCGACTACCGTACTTC.

The rearrangement joins TRBV7-9 to TRBJ1-2, with TRBD1 matching 7 bases. V lost 2 bases, J lost 5 bases, and 8 bases stayed unmatched. The CDR3 contains 15 residues. Germline lookup yields CDR1 SEHNR and CDR2 FQNEAQ (reference sequence). CDR3 bases: TGTGCCAGCAGCTTAAGCAGACAGGGTCATTATGGCTACACCTTC. It yields the protein CASSLSRQGHYGYTF.

This clone was observed once. The V and J genes are TRBV19 and TRBJ1-1; 8 bases line up with TRBD1. This CDR3 spans 14 amino acids. CDR1 and CDR2 from the germline V gene are LNHDA and SQIVND (reference sequence). V was clipped by 6 bases and J by 4 bases; unmatched bases: 7. CDR3 amino acids: CASRQTGAATEAFF. The CDR3, as DNA: TGTGCCAGTAGGCAGACAGGGGCTGCCACTGAAGCTTTCTTT. Filled out from reference TRBV19 and TRBJ1-1, the complete variable domain reads DGGITQSPKYLFRKEGQNVTLSCEQNLNHDAMYWYRQDPGQGLRLIYYSQIVNDFQKGDIAEGYSVSREKKESFPLTVTSAQKNPTAFYLCASRQTGAATEAFFGQGTRLTVV.

A note on this clone: Other nucleotide sequences in the sample specify the same CDR3. The rearrangement uses TRBV5-1 and TRBJ2-2; no reliable D call. This CDR3 is built from 12 residues. From germline, CDR1 is SGHRS and CDR2 YFSETQ. Trimming pared 4 bases from V and 3 bases from J, leaving 4 bases between. The CDR3 DNA follows: TGCGCCAGCAGCCGGGACACCGGGGAGCTGTTTTTT. This gives the protein CASSRDTGELFF.

The rearrangement joins TRBV19 to TRBJ2-7; 8 bases fit TRBD2. The CDR3 is made up of 14 amino acids. Germline V gene sequence: CDR1 LNHDA, CDR2 SQIVND (reference sequence). V shed 4 bases, J shed 3 bases, and the junction held 5 bases outside the gene matches. The CDR3 region is CASSRSGGFYEQYF. The DNA of the CDR3 is TGTGCCAGTAGTAGGAGCGGGGGATTCTACGAGCAGTACTTC.

The CDR3 sequence is CASKFGGINEQYF. The CDR3, as DNA: TGTGCCAGCAAGTTTGGGGGAATCAACGAGCAGTACTTC. The chain employs TRBV6-1 and TRBJ2-7, with D perhaps TRBD1 or TRBD2 (5 bases each). The CDR3 runs 13 residues. V was trimmed by 7 bases and J by 5 bases, leaving 15 bases between them. The germline V gene encodes CDR1 MNHNS and CDR2 SASEGT.

The chain combines TRBV28 with TRBJ1-2; the D is unclear. The V and J ends lost 3 bases and 0 bases respectively, with 5 bases between them. This CDR3 is built from 13 residues. Germline V gives CDR1 MDHEN, CDR2 SYDVKM. DNA for the CDR3: TGTGCCAGCAGTTTCTCGGCTAACTATGGCTACACCTTC. It specifies CASSFSANYGYTF.

The chain carries TRBV6-6 and TRBJ2-1, with TRBD1 matching 7 bases. The CDR3 length is 14 residues. CDR1 is MNHNY and CDR2 is SVGAGI in the germline V gene (reference sequence). The V and J ends lost 0 bases and 6 bases, in that order; junction bases with no gene match: 2. The CDR3 DNA reads TGTGCCAGCAGTTACTCGACAGGGACCAATGAGCAGTTCTTC. Protein product: CASSYSTGTNEQFF.

This clone was seen just once. Here the CDR3 DNA reads TGTGCCAGCAGTTCCCAGTTTCCCTTAGAGATGGGAAACATTCAGTACTTC. It encodes CASSSQFPLEMGNIQYF. The rearrangement joins TRBV27 to TRBJ2-4; D unresolved. V was shortened by 4 bases and J by 6 bases, with 22 bases between the two germline ends. CDR3 length: 17 residues. Germline CDR1 reads MNHEY; CDR2 reads SMNVEV (reference sequence).

The rearrangement links TRBV5-6 to TRBJ2-3; 11 bases line up with TRBD2. CDR3 size: 15 residues. V trimming: 3 bases; J trimming: 4 bases; junction bases outside the gene matches: 4. The germline gives CDR1 SGHDT, CDR2 YYEEEE. CDR3 region: CASSSLAGGADTQYF. CDR3 nucleotide sequence: TGTGCCAGCAGCTCCTTAGCGGGAGGGGCAGATACGCAGTATTTT.

The chain uses TRBV28 and TRBJ1-2, with 8 bases fitting TRBD1. Trimming cost V 7 bases and J 0 bases; bases outside gene matches: 4. From germline, CDR1 is MDHEN and CDR2 SYDVKM. The CDR3 consists of 14 residues. The CDR3: CASTQGATNYGYTF. CDR3 DNA sequence: TGTGCCAGCACCCAGGGGGCAACTAACTATGGCTACACCTTC.

The chain recombines TRBV11-2 with TRBJ2-5; 12 bases are a match to TRBD1. This CDR3 region has 17 residues. Unmatched junction bases numbered 7, after V lost 0 bases and J lost 5 bases. Germline V gives CDR1 SGHAT, CDR2 FQNNGV. The CDR3 coding sequence is TGTGCCAGCAGCTTAGATCCGGGACAGGGGGCTGTGGAGACCCAGTACTTC. It specifies CASSLDPGQGAVETQYF.

The chain joins TRBV9 to TRBJ1-4; maybe TRBD1 (6 bases). Germline CDR1 reads SGDLS; CDR2 reads YYNGEE. V dropped 4 bases and J dropped 7 bases, with 17 bases sitting between them. The CDR3 spans 15 residues. The CDR3 sequence: CASSPQGQVAEKLFF. DNA for the CDR3: TGTGCCAGCAGCCCCCAGGGGCAGGTTGCTGAAAAACTGTTTTTT.

V is TRBV5-1 and J is TRBJ2-5, with 7 bases fitting TRBD1. V shed 2 bases, J shed 0 bases, and the junction held 4 bases outside the gene matches. The CDR3 runs to 15 residues. Germline loops: CDR1 SGHRS, CDR2 YFSETQ. The CDR3 sequence is CASSFSTGNQETQYF. CDR3 nucleotide sequence: TGCGCCAGCAGCTTCTCGACAGGGAACCAAGAGACCCAGTACTTC. The variable domain in full, completed from reference TRBV5-1 and TRBJ2-5, reads KAGVTQTPRYLIKTRGQQVTLSCSPISGHRSVSWYQQTPGQGLQFLFEYFSETQRNKGNFPGRFSGRQFSNSRSEMNVSTLELGDSALYLCASSFSTGNQETQYFGPGTRLLVL.

The rearrangement links TRBV29-1 to TRBJ1-2, with D unresolved. Trimming left V 4 bases short and J 7 bases short, with 13 bases between. Per germline, CDR1 SQVTM and CDR2 ANQGSEA. The CDR3 contains 12 residues. CDR3 in DNA: TGCAGCGTTGGATCGGGTTCGGTTGGCTACACCTTC. It translates to CSVGSGSVGYTF.

The chain combines TRBV7-9 with TRBJ2-3, with TRBD2 identical over 8 bases. Germline V CDR1 and CDR2: SEHNR, FQNEAQ (reference sequence). The CDR3 has 16 residues. V lost 4 bases to trimming and J lost 4 bases; unmatched junction nucleotides: 10. The CDR3 sequence: CASSSRLARDADTQYF. The CDR3 region has the DNA TGTGCCAGCAGCTCCCGACTAGCGCGTGATGCAGATACGCAGTATTTT.

The V and J genes are TRBV5-6 and TRBJ1-2; 8 bases map to TRBD1. V lost 3 bases, J lost 2 bases, and 6 bases stayed unmatched. In germline, CDR1 is SGHDT, CDR2 YYEEEE. This CDR3 is built from 15 residues. The CDR3 loop is CASSWGRGPNYGYTF. DNA of the CDR3: TGTGCCAGCAGCTGGGGCAGGGGGCCAAACTATGGCTACACCTTC.

V usage is TRBV7-9 and J usage is TRBJ2-1, with 10 nucleotides matching TRBD2. Germline lookup yields CDR1 SEHNR and CDR2 FQNEAQ (reference sequence). The CDR3 has 17 residues. V lost 7 bases, J lost 4 bases, and 13 bases stayed unmatched. The CDR3 here is CASTEGPSGSFYNEQFF. The CDR3, as DNA: TGTGCCAGCACCGAAGGCCCTAGCGGGAGTTTTTACAATGAGCAGTTCTTC.